This T cell receptor (beta chain) was identified in a study of CD8 T cells in Susac syndrome. Study-wide background: The Susac syndrome patients that were sequenced included 5 or 6 with active disease and under 10 in remission.

This clonotype showed up just a few times. Trimming took off 3 bases at V and 0 bases at J, with 6 bases between the two ends. Germline V gene lookup returns CDR1 SQVTM and CDR2 ANQGSEA. The CDR3 loop spans 12 amino acids. The authors reverse transcribed about 0.5 to 1 ug RNA with random hexamers. The CDR3 of TCR beta was amplified by immunoSEQ multiplex PCR across 54 Vbeta and 13 Jbeta. MiXCR, applied by TCRdb to the immunoSEQ multiplex PCR reads, yields one record per CDR3 protein. The repertoire holds about 100,000 distinct CDR3 sequences, with approximately 95% as singletons. The chain is built from TRBV29-1 and TRBJ2-7; D perhaps matches TRBD1 (5 bases). Sequenced: CD8+ T cells from PBMCs. The TCR comes from a human donor with Susac syndrome. The CDR3 coding sequence is TGCAGCGTTGAGACAGACTCCTACGAGCAGTACTTC. Its protein product is CSVETDSYEQYF.